This T cell receptor beta chain emerged from a study of siplizumab effects on memory and regulatory T cells. The study's findings and limits: Alloreactive sequences traceable to unstimulated CD4+ memory cells declined significantly under siplizumab. There appeared to be greater diversity in naive T cells than in memory cells, and naive T cells seemed major contributors to the alloresponse.

This clone appeared a few times. The target antigen is unknown. This CDR3 region has 13 residues. CDR1 MNHNS and CDR2 SASEGT come from the germline V gene. Trimming took 5 bases from V and 1 from J, leaving 8 bases between them. Profiling relied on immunoSEQ multiplex PCR, and the TCRdb table lists in-frame clones only, not all of them. In the table there are approximately 82,000 clones, about 87% of which are singletons. Sequencing was performed on Tregs sorted from blood. The sequence derives from a human donor in good health. The chain is built from TRBV6-1 and TRBJ1-1; the D gene is possibly TRBD1 (5 bases). The chain's CDR3 is CASSLTGNTEAFF. DNA of the CDR3: TGTGCCAGCAGTTTAACAGGGAACACTGAAGCTTTCTTT.